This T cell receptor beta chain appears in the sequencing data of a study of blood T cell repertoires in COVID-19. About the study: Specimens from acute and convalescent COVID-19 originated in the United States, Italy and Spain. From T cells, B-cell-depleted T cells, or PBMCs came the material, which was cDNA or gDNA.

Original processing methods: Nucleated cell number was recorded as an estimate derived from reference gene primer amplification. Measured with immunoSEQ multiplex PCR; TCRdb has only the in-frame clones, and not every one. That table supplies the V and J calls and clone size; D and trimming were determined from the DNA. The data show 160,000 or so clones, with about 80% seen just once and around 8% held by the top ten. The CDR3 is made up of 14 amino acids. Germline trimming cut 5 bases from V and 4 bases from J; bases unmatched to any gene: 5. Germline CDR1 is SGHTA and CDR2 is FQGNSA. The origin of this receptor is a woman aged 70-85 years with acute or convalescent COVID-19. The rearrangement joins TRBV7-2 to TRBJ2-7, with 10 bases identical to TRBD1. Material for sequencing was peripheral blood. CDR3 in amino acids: CASSMTGGGYEQYF. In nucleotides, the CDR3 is TGTGCCAGCAGCATGACAGGGGGCGGGTACGAGCAGTACTTC. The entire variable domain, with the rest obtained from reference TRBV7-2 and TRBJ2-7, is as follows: GAGVSQSPSNKVTEKGKDVELRCDPISGHTALYWYRQSLGQGLEFLIYFQGNSAPDKSGLPSDRFSAERTGGSVSTLTIQRTQQEDSAVYLCASSMTGGGYEQYFGPGTRLTVT.